This TCR beta chain was documented in a study of T cells in localized non-small cell lung cancer. The table lists this clone with a few counts. The junction departs from germline at one end; a sequencing error may be responsible. Only in-frame clones appear in the TCRdb table, and some are missing; sequencing was by immunoSEQ multiplex PCR. This table has 1,100 to 1,500 clones, roughly 24% appearing once. The CDR3 totals 15 residues. The germline V gene has CDR1 SGDLS and CDR2 YYNGEE. This specimen consisted of lung tumor tissue, obtained before any cancer treatment. The chain recombines TRBV9 with TRBJ2-5, with D perhaps given as TRBD1 or TRBD2 (5 bases each). The clonotype was recovered from a woman between 40 and 69 years old with stage I lung adenocarcinoma. CDR3 protein: CASSVVGGTGETQYF. The CDR3 DNA is TGTGCTAGCAGCGTAGTGGGTGGGACCGGAGAGACCCAGTACTTC.